The text below deals with one TCR beta chain. The data were obtained in a study of cytomegalovirus exposure and HLA in healthy donors. At the level of the study: Around 78 million unique TCR sequences came from HLA-typed donors in an early release.

Germline V gene lookup returns CDR1 ENHRY and CDR2 SYGVKD. V was trimmed by 2 bases and J by 0 bases, leaving 17 bases between them. This CDR3 has 18 residues. In the PCR, 60 Vbeta and 13 Jbeta primers were used. TCRdb keeps only in-frame clones here, not all; method: immunoSEQ multiplex PCR. The table has about 130,000 clones, about 78% seen once. The chain combines TRBV10-3 with TRBJ2-1, with a possible D match to TRBD2 (5 bases). Sequenced input: PBMCs. The receptor was isolated from a human donor in good health. In DNA form, the CDR3 reads TGTGCCATCAGTGAGCCCCTTAAGCGGCTCAGCTCCTACAATGAGCAGTTCTTC. This gives the protein CAISEPLKRLSSYNEQFF.